The 7 T cell receptor beta chains presented below share a single source sample, sequenced in a study of blood T cells in healthy people across ages. Next came a second PCR, run for about 6 to 12 cycles, which used a sample-barcoded 5' primer along with a J-beta primer mix. TCRdb itself ran the 5' RACE reads through MiXCR, one entry per CDR3 protein. The sample holds about 970,000 distinct CDR3 sequences, about 53% seen once. The sequenced material came from blood. Receptors originate from a woman between 55 and 75 years old in good health.

V and J are TRBV2 and TRBJ2-3; the D is unclear. V dropped 0 bases and J dropped 2 bases, with 9 bases sitting between them. The CDR3 sequence is 15 residues long. CDR1 is SNHLY and CDR2 is FYNNEI in the germline V gene. The CDR3 region is CASSEAETFTDTQYF. In DNA, the CDR3 is TGTGCCAGCAGTGAAGCGGAAACTTTCACAGATACGCAGTATTTT.

This clonotype was counted a few times. This chain connects TRBV20-1 to TRBJ2-1; 9 bases line up with TRBD1. V shed 6 bases and J 6 bases; nucleotides not matched to a gene: 9. The CDR3 covers 14 residues. Germline values: CDR1 DFQATT, CDR2 SNEGSKA (reference sequence). The DNA of the CDR3 is TGCAGTGCCAGGGGACAGGGCGCGCGCAATGAGCAGTTCTTC. It specifies CSARGQGARNEQFF.

Here the CDR3 DNA reads TGCAGTGCCCCCCAGGGCTCCTACAATGAGCAGTTCTTC. It encodes CSAPQGSYNEQFF. The chain uses TRBV20-1 and TRBJ2-1; tentative D call: TRBD1 (5 bases). Between the trimmed V and J ends, which lost 6 bases and 0 bases, there was a span of 9 bases. Germline loops: CDR1 DFQATT, CDR2 SNEGSKA (reference sequence). The CDR3 extends over 13 amino acids.

This chain links TRBV12-3 or TRBV12-4 with TRBJ2-7, with 7 positions matching TRBD2. There are 14 residues in the CDR3. V shed 6 bases, J shed 7 bases, and the junction held 12 bases outside the gene matches. CDR3 bases: TGTGCCAGCAGACGACAGCGGGGTCACAATGAGCAGTACTTC. Protein sequence: CASRRQRGHNEQYF.

This clonotype was picked up one time. J is TRBJ2-3 and V is TRBV7-3, with 8 bases matching TRBD2. V was clipped by 4 bases and J by 6 bases; unmatched bases: 12. The CDR3 totals 16 residues. Germline CDR1 SGHTA, CDR2 FQGTGA. CDR3 in DNA: TGTGCCAGCAGCTCTAATAGCGGGACGCGAGCGGATACGCAGTATTTT. As protein: CASSSNSGTRADTQYF.

A word on this clonotype: This may be a read error, as it is one base from a much larger clone. This rearrangement joins TRBV20-1 to TRBJ2-1; D might be TRBD2 (6 bases). Germline loops: CDR1 DFQATT, CDR2 SNEGSKA (reference sequence). The CDR3 sequence is 14 residues long. The CDR3 DNA reads as TGCGGTGCTAGAGCCGGCGGGGCCTACAATGAGCAGTTCTTC. Protein sequence: CGARAGGAYNEQFF.

The V gene is TRBV29-1, the J gene TRBJ2-1, with D possibly matching TRBD1 (5 bases). Germline V gives CDR1 SQVTM, CDR2 ANQGSEA. This CDR3 spans 14 amino acids. Trimming left V 1 base short and J 1 base short, with 8 bases between. The CDR3 loop is CSVEVGLSYNEQFF. Written as DNA, the CDR3 is TGCAGCGTTGAAGTGGGGCTGTCCTACAATGAGCAGTTCTTC.